This TCR beta chain is from a study of Ad26.COV2.S vaccination and SARS-CoV-2 variants. Study background: Each vaccinee took Ad26.COV2.S intramuscularly, once or twice 56 days apart.

Treatment denoted: roughly 18 received Ad26.COV2.S at low or high dose, single or two shots; about five received placebo; per-sample allocation not given. Repertoires come from day 63 after the first vaccine or placebo injection. An Ad26 vector expressing Wuhan-strain SARS-CoV-2 spike served as the vaccine. Only a few counts were recorded for this clone. What it recognizes is unknown. Libraries were prepared by immunoSEQ multiplex PCR; TCRdb keeps only in-frame clonotypes and omits some of them. The table lists more than 300,000 clones, around 84% of them singletons. Study results and caveats: Total T cell responses may have been underestimated by the TCR breadth and depth analyses.

The CDR3 has 15 amino acids. Germline assignment: CDR1 SGHVS and CDR2 FNYEAQ. Trimming took 5 bases from V and 9 from J; bases not matched to a gene: 7. This TCR was recovered from a person aged 18-65 years who received the Ad26.COV2.S COVID-19 vaccine or a placebo. Material: peripheral blood, obtained in a trial of Ad26.COV2.S vaccine versus placebo. The J gene is TRBJ2-1, the V gene TRBV7-6; 13 nucleotides agree with TRBD2. Here the CDR3 reads CASSRTSGGVGEQFF. The DNA for the CDR3 is TGTGCCAGCAGCCGTACTAGCGGGGGGGTTGGTGAGCAGTTCTTC. The complete variable domain, with remaining parts taken from reference TRBV7-6 and TRBJ2-1, reads GAGVSQSPRYKVTKRGQDVALRCDPISGHVSLYWYRQALGQGPEFLTYFNYEAQQDKSGLPNDRFSAERPEGSISTLTIQRTEQRDSAMYRCASSRTSGGVGEQFFGPGTRLTVL.